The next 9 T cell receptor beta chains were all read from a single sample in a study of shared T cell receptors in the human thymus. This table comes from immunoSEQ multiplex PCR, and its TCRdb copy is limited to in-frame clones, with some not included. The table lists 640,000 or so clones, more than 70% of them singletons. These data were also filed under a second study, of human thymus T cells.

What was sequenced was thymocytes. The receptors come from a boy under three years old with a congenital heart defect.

In DNA, the CDR3 is TGTGCCAGCAGCGTAGATCTAGCGGACAATGAGCAGTTCTTC. Amino acid sequence: CASSVDLADNEQFF. The chain links TRBV9 to TRBJ2-1; 7 nucleotides agree with TRBD2. This CDR3 contains 14 residues. The V segment lost 0 bases and the J segment 5 bases; nucleotides outside the gene matches: 2. The germline gives CDR1 SGDLS, CDR2 YYNGEE.

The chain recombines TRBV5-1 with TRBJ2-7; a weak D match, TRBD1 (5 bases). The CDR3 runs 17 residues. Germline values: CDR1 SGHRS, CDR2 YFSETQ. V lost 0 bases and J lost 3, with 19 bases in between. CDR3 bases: TGCGCCAGCAGCTTGGGGCAGGGTGAGGAAGGAGACTACGAGCAGTACTTC. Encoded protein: CASSLGQGEEGDYEQYF. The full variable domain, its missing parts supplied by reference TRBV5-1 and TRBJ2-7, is KAGVTQTPRYLIKTRGQQVTLSCSPISGHRSVSWYQQTPGQGLQFLFEYFSETQRNKGNFPGRFSGRQFSNSRSEMNVSTLELGDSALYLCASSLGQGEEGDYEQYFGPGTRLTVT.

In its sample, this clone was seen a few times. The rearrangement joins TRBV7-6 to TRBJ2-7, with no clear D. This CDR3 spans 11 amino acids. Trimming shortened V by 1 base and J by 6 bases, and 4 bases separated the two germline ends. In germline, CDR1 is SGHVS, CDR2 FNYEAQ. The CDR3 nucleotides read TGTGCCAGCAGCTTAGATCGCGAGCAGTACTTC. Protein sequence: CASSLDREQYF.

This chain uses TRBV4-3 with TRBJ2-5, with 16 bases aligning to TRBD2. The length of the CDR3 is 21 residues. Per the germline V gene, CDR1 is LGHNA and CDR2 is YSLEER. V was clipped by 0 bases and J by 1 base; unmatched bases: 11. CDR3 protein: CASSQDVPGLAGGNTQETQYF. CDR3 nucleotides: TGCGCCAGCAGCCAAGACGTACCGGGACTAGCGGGGGGGAACACCCAAGAGACCCAGTACTTC.

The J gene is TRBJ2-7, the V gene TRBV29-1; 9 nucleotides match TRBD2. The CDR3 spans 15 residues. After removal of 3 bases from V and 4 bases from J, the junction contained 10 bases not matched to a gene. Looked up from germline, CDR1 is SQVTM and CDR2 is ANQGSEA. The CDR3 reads CSVERAGGLAYEQYF. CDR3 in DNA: TGCAGCGTTGAGCGAGCGGGGGGACTAGCTTACGAGCAGTACTTC.

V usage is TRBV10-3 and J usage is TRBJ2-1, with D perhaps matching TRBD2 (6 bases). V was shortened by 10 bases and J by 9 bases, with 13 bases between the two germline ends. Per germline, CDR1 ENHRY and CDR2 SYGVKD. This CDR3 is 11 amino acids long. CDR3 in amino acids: CATTRDFEQFF. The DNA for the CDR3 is TGTGCCACCACCCGGGACTTTGAGCAGTTCTTC.

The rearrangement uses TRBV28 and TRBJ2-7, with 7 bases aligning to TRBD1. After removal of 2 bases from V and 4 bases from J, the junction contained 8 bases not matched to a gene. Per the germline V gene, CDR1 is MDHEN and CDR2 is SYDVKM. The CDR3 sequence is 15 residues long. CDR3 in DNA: TGTGCCAGCAGTTTACCGACAGGGTTTGGGTACGAGCAGTACTTC. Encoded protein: CASSLPTGFGYEQYF. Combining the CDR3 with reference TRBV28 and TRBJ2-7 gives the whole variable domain DVKVTQSSRYLVKRTGEKVFLECVQDMDHENMFWYRQDPGLGLRLIYFSYDVKMKEKGDIPEGYSVSREKKERFSLILESASTNQTSMYLCASSLPTGFGYEQYFGPGTRLTVT.

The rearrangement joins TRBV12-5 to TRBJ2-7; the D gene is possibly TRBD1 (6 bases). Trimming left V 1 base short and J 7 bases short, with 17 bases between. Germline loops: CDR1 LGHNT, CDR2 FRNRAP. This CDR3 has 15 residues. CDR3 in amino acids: CASGLDVPGQGEQYF. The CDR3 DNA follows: TGTGCTAGTGGTTTGGATGTGCCCGGTCAGGGGGAGCAGTACTTC.

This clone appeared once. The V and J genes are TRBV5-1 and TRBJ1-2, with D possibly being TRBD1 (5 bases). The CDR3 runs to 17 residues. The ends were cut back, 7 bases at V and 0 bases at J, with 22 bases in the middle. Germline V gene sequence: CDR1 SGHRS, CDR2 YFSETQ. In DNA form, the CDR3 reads TGCGCCAGCTCGCCGACTTTGGGGCAGCAGCCTAACTATGGCTACACCTTC. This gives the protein CASSPTLGQQPNYGYTF.